The 10 T cell receptor beta chains below were found in one sample sequenced in a study of persistence of HIV-infected CD4 T cells. Sequencing used immunoSEQ version 4 in survey mode. TCRdb's copy holds only in-frame clones and misses some; the assay was immunoSEQ multiplex PCR. The repertoire holds roughly 41,000 clones, around 90% seen once, with approximately 1.2% in the top ten. This nonspecific control used anti-CD3/anti-CD28 bead stimulation of CD4+ T cells. Sorting selected CD4+ T cells upregulating both CD40 ligand and CD69. Their antigen targets remain unknown. The sequencing used CD4+ T cells sorted from PBMCs after roughly 19-hour stimulation, collected from a patient who received antiretroviral therapy. The receptors derive from an adult man with HIV who was CMV-seropositive.

V is TRBV10-3 and J is TRBJ2-7, with 8 bases lining up with TRBD1. The CDR3 is 16 residues long. The V segment lost 3 bases and the J segment 2 bases; nucleotides outside the gene matches: 9. Per germline, CDR1 ENHRY and CDR2 SYGVKD. The CDR3 nucleotides read TGTGCCATCAGTGAAGGACAGGGTTCTATCGCCTACGAGCAGTACTTC. It codes for CAISEGQGSIAYEQYF.

This clone was seen a single time. The chain has TRBV9 and TRBJ2-3; D is unclear. Germline CDR1 reads SGDLS; CDR2 reads YYNGEE. This CDR3 has 16 amino acids. With 4 bases removed from V and 0 bases from J, the gap between germline ends came to 15 bases. This CDR3 reads CASSPSAGTSTDTQYF. The CDR3 DNA is TGTGCCAGCAGCCCCTCGGCCGGCACCAGCACAGATACGCAGTATTTT.

CDR3 sequence (DNA): TGTGCCAGCACAGACAGTCTACGGACTAATGAAAAACTGTTTTTT. Its translation: CASTDSLRTNEKLFF. This chain joins TRBV19 and TRBJ1-4, with D tentatively TRBD1 (5 bases). The length of the CDR3 is 15 residues. Per the germline V gene, CDR1 is LNHDA and CDR2 is SQIVND (reference sequence). V was clipped by 9 bases and J by 2 bases, with 16 bases between them.

The rearrangement links TRBV7-8 to TRBJ2-3, with 7 positions matching TRBD1. This CDR3 has 19 residues. The trim removed 7 bases at V and 2 bases at J, leaving 21 bases unmatched. Germline-derived CDR1 and CDR2 are SGHVS and FQNEAQ. The CDR3 loop reads CASINPLTGTDRITDTQYF. CDR3 bases: TGTGCCAGCATCAACCCCCTTACCGGGACAGATAGGATCACAGATACGCAGTATTTT.

The rearrangement uses TRBV30 and TRBJ1-1; D unclear. The CDR3 has 14 amino acids. V dropped 0 bases and J dropped 0 bases, with 8 bases sitting between them. Germline lookup yields CDR1 GTSNPN and CDR2 SVGIG (reference sequence). Here the CDR3 DNA reads TGTGCCTGGAGTGTCCCCTCACTGAACACTGAAGCTTTCTTT. This translates into CAWSVPSLNTEAFF. Based on the CDR3 plus reference TRBV30 and TRBJ1-1, the full variable domain is SQTIHQWPATLVQPVGSPLSLECTVEGTSNPNLYWYRQAAGRGLQLLFYSVGIGQISSEVPQNLSASRPQDRQFILSSKKLLLSDSGFYLCAWSVPSLNTEAFFGQGTRLTVV.

As to this clone: The same CDR3 arises from other DNA sequences in this sample as well. The chain has TRBV2 and TRBJ1-2; D uncertain. Germline lookup yields CDR1 SNHLY and CDR2 FYNNEI. Trimming took 1 base from V and 1 from J, leaving 4 bases between them. This CDR3 is built from 13 residues. The CDR3 loop reads CASSEGLNYGYTF. In DNA, the CDR3 is TGTGCCAGCAGTGAAGGGCTTAACTATGGCTACACCTTC.

V and J are TRBV10-3 and TRBJ2-1; TRBD2 aligns across 11 bases. V gave up 3 bases and J gave up 5 bases; unmatched junction bases: 12. The CDR3 consists of 18 residues. Germline loops: CDR1 ENHRY, CDR2 SYGVKD. The CDR3 here is CAISEIAGGAARDNEQFF. The CDR3, as DNA: TGTGCCATCAGTGAAATAGCGGGAGGGGCAGCGAGGGACAATGAGCAGTTCTTC.

The chain combines TRBV3-1 (or the pseudogene TRBV3-2) with TRBJ1-4; D remains ambiguous. Trimming removed 2 bases from V and 4 bases from J, with 14 bases in between. Germline loops: CDR1 LGHDT, CDR2 YNNKEL (reference sequence). The CDR3 sequence is 16 residues long. The CDR3 sequence: CASSQRESGRNEKLFF. DNA of the CDR3: TGTGCCAGCAGCCAACGGGAGTCGGGTCGTAATGAAAAACTGTTTTTT.

This chain connects TRBV29-1 to TRBJ2-1, with 9 nucleotides matching TRBD1. Germline CDR1 SQVTM, CDR2 ANQGSEA. Losses at the gene ends were 5 bases for V and 3 bases for J; bases not matched to a gene: 2. The CDR3 loop spans 13 amino acids. The CDR3 loop is CSVRGQGYNEQFF. The CDR3 DNA reads TGCAGCGTTAGGGGACAGGGCTACAATGAGCAGTTCTTC.

This chain uses TRBV9 with TRBJ2-1, with D perhaps being TRBD1 or TRBD2 (7 bases each). V was clipped by 4 bases and J by 8 bases, with 13 bases between them. CDR1 is SGDLS, CDR2 YYNGEE, per germline. This CDR3 is built from 13 residues. CDR3 nucleotides: TGTGCCAGCAGCCCCCAGGGGGGGCATGAGCAGTTCTTC. It translates to CASSPQGGHEQFF.